This is a list of T cell receptor beta chains from one sample in a study of cytomegalovirus exposure and HLA in healthy donors. The repertoire was sequenced with immunoSEQ multiplex PCR; TCRdb's copy has only in-frame clones and lacks some. In the table there are fewer than 200,000 clones, 70% to 85% of which are singletons. Sequencing was carried out using PBMCs. The receptors originated from a man aged 25 to 40 in good health and CMV-seropositive. The CDR3 runs from the conserved cysteine through the conserved F or W. The D gene is left open where the match is weak. The listing skips clone size in some rows; elsewhere it reads once, few, many or a size class.

>TRBD1|TRBJ2-5|TRBV10-3|-
TGTGCCATCGGGGACAGACAAGAGACCCAGTACTTC
CAIGDRQETQYF
>TRBD1|TRBJ2-7|TRBV5-1|-
TGCGCCAGCAGCCCAGGACAGGGAGGCTACGAGCAGTACTTC
CASSPGQGGYEQYF
>-|TRBJ1-1|TRBV4-1|-
TGCGCCAGCTGCGGGATTACTGAAGCTTTCTTT
CASCGITEAFF
>-|TRBJ2-5|TRBV6-5|once
TGTGCCAGCAGTTACTCCGGACATGAGACCCAGTACTTC
CASSYSGHETQYF
>-|TRBJ2-7|TRBV27|few
TGTGCCAGCGGCCTCTACGAGCAGTACTTC
CASGLYEQYF
>TRBD1|TRBJ1-5|TRBV18|-
TGTGCCAGCTCACCAGAGACAGGGGGCAATCAGCCCCAGCATTTT
CASSPETGGNQPQHF
>TRBD1|TRBJ1-2|TRBV12-5|-
TGTGCTAGTGGCCCTCCACAGGGGGCGAGGTATGGCTACACCTTC
CASGPPQGARYGYTF
>-|TRBJ1-2|TRBV7-2|-
TGTGCCAGCAGCTTAGGAGCTGCGAACTATGGCTACACCTTC
CASSLGAANYGYTF
>TRBD1|TRBJ1-6|TRBV30|-
TGTGCCTGGAGTCGGGACAGGAATTCACCCCTCCACTTT
CAWSRDRNSPLHF
>-|TRBJ2-7|TRBV6-1|few
TGTGCCAGCAGGACAGATTTCTACGAGCAGTACTTC
CASRTDFYEQYF
>-|TRBJ2-3|TRBV30|-
TGTGCCTGGACCCAGTCGGGGGATACGCAGTATTTT
CAWTQSGDTQYF
>TRBD1|TRBJ2-6|TRBV4-1|-
TGCGCCAGCAGTCAGGGACAGGGGGCTTCTGGGGCCAACGTCCTGACTTTC
CASSQGQGASGANVLTF
>TRBD2|TRBJ2-3|TRBV9|-
TGTGCCAGCAGCGTAGCTACTGGGGCAGGGAGGGCAGATACGCAGTATTTT
CASSVATGAGRADTQYF
>-|TRBJ2-7|TRBV15|-
TGTGCCACCAGCAGGGGCCCCGGACAGTACCCCTACGAGCAGTACTTC
CATSRGPGQYPYEQYF
>-|TRBJ2-3|TRBV10-3|-
TGTGCCATCAGTGGACGGGAGAAAACAGATACGCAGTATTTT
CAISGREKTDTQYF
>TRBD1|TRBJ2-2|TRBV9|-
TGTGCCAGCAGCCCTCTGACAGGGGGGCCCGGGGAGCTGTTTTTT
CASSPLTGGPGELFF
>-|TRBJ1-6|TRBV6-5|-
TGTGCCAGCAGTTACTCTGGCAGAACAAATTCACCCCTCCACTTT
CASSYSGRTNSPLHF
>TRBD1|TRBJ2-7|TRBV10-1|-
TGCGCCACTAGACGGGACAGGGCAACCTACGAGCAGTACTTC
CATRRDRATYEQYF
>-|TRBJ2-1|TRBV6-1|-
TGTGCCAGCAGTGGACCGGGAGCCTACAATGAGCAGTTCTTC
CASSGPGAYNEQFF
>TRBD1|TRBJ1-1|TRBV5-1|-
TGCGCCAGCAGCGGAAGGACAGGGAACACTGAAGCTTTCTTT
CASSGRTGNTEAFF
>TRBD1|TRBJ2-7|TRBV7-3|few
TGTGCCAGCAGTCCGACAGGGGGCTACGAGCAGTACTTC
CASSPTGGYEQYF
>-|TRBJ1-2|TRBV7-2|once
TGTGCCAGCAGCCCCGCGACTGAGCGGGGCTATGGCTACACCTTC
CASSPATERGYGYTF
>TRBD1|TRBJ2-1|TRBV5-1|-
TGCGCCAGCAGCTTGGCCGTAGGGACAGGGGGCTCACGTGGGAGCTCCTACAATGAGCAGTTCTTC
CASSLAVGTGGSRGSSYNEQFF
>TRBD1|TRBJ1-4|TRBV29-1|-
TGCAGCGCCAACAGGGGGAATAATGAAAAACTGTTTTTT
CSANRGNNEKLFF
>TRBD1|TRBJ1-2|TRBV7-3|-
TGTGCCAGCAGCCCGGACAGGGGCCAAGGCTACACCTTC
CASSPDRGQGYTF
>-|TRBJ2-1|TRBV10-3|-
TGTGCCATCACGGCGGACAGCTCCTACAATGAGCAGTTCTTC
CAITADSSYNEQFF
>TRBD2|TRBJ2-7|TRBV2|-
TGTGCCAGCAGTGGGTCTAGCGGGGGGCCAAGCTCCTACGAGCAGTACTTC
CASSGSSGGPSSYEQYF
>TRBD2|TRBJ2-5|TRBV7-9|-
TGTGCCAGCAGCCCGGGACTAGCTCAAGAGACCCAGTACTTC
CASSPGLAQETQYF
>TRBD1|TRBJ2-5|TRBV11-2|-
TGTGCCAGCAGCCCCGGACAGGGGCAAGAGACCCAGTACTTC
CASSPGQGQETQYF
>TRBD2|TRBJ2-3|TRBV30|-
TGTGCCGGAGGGCGGGGGAGCACAGATACGCAGTATTTT
CAGGRGSTDTQYF
>TRBD1|TRBJ2-7|TRBV2|-
TGTGCCAGCAGTGAGGGAAGGGGGCCCCCCTACGAGCAGTACTTC
CASSEGRGPPYEQYF
>-|TRBJ1-1|TRBV6-1|-
TGTGCCAGCAGTGAATTACAGGGCTCAGCTTTCTTT
CASSELQGSAFF
>TRBD2|TRBJ2-3|TRBV10-3|-
TGTGCCATCAGTGAGTCAACGGGGGGAGATACGCAGTATTTT
CAISESTGGDTQYF
>-|TRBJ1-5|TRBV11-3|-
TGTGCCAGCAGCTTCGGCGGGGATCAGCCCCAGCATTTT
CASSFGGDQPQHF
>-|TRBJ1-3|TRBV19|few
TGTGCCAGTAGTTCGACCCGGAGCTCTGGAAACACCATATATTTT
CASSSTRSSGNTIYF
>TRBD1|TRBJ1-4|TRBV28|-
TGTGCCAGCAGTTTCGGACAGGGGACCACAACTAATGAAAAACTGTTTTTT
CASSFGQGTTTNEKLFF
>-|TRBJ1-1|TRBV5-4|-
TGTGCCAGCAGCTTGGACCCAGGGGTTCAATCTTTCTTT
CASSLDPGVQSFF
>-|TRBJ1-6|TRBV6-1|once
TGTGCCAGCAGCGTAACCGGGGGCTATAATTCACCCCTCCACTTT
CASSVTGGYNSPLHF
>TRBD1|TRBJ2-2|TRBV7-9|-
TGTGCCAGCAGCTGGAGGACAGGGAACACCGGGGAGCTGTTTTTT
CASSWRTGNTGELFF
>TRBD1|TRBJ1-4|TRBV15|-
TGTGCCACCAGCAGGAAGACAGGGATCGGCGAAAAACTGTTTTTT
CATSRKTGIGEKLFF
>TRBD1|TRBJ1-1|TRBV28|few
TGTGCCAGCAGCCGGTGGGACAGGGGAATGAACACTGAAGCTTTCTTT
CASSRWDRGMNTEAFF
>-|TRBJ2-5|TRBV7-8|-
TGTGCCAGCAGCTTACGCCCCACCCAGGAGACCCAGTACTTC
CASSLRPTQETQYF
>TRBD1|TRBJ1-1|TRBV5-6|once
TGTGCCAGCAGCTTGGTTGGGACAGAGAACACTGAAGCTTTCTTT
CASSLVGTENTEAFF
>TRBD1|TRBJ2-1|TRBV12-5|-
TGTGCTAGTGGTTTGGACTCTCCAGGGGGTGAGCAGTTCTTC
CASGLDSPGGEQFF
>-|TRBJ2-2|TRBV15|-
TGTGCCACCAGCAGAGATCGCGGAACCACCGGGGAGCTGTTTTTT
CATSRDRGTTGELFF
>TRBD1|TRBJ2-3|TRBV6-1|-
TGTGCCGCTGACAGGGGAGATACGCAGTATTTT
CAADRGDTQYF
>TRBD2|TRBJ2-5|TRBV2|few
TGTGCCAGCAGCGGGGGGGCCCAAGAGACCCAGTACTTC
CASSGGAQETQYF
>TRBD1|TRBJ2-1|TRBV29-1|-
TGCAGCGCTACGGGACAGAACTACAATGAGCAGTTCTTC
CSATGQNYNEQFF
>-|TRBJ2-3|TRBV6-6|-
TGTGCCAGCAGTGACAGATTAAGGGATACGCAGTATTTT
CASSDRLRDTQYF
>TRBD1|TRBJ2-7|TRBV27|once
TGTGCCAGCGGGGACAGGGAAAGCTCCTACGAGCAGTACTTC
CASGDRESSYEQYF
>-|TRBJ2-6|TRBV5-4|-
TGTGCCAGCAGCTCAGACAGCTCTGGGGCCAACGTCCTGACTTTC
CASSSDSSGANVLTF
>-|TRBJ1-2|TRBV6-1|-
TGTGCCAGCAGTGAATATGAACAGTGGTATGGCTACACCTTC
CASSEYEQWYGYTF
>-|TRBJ1-1|TRBV11-2|few
TGTGCCAGCAGCCTCCCGCCGGGACAAGGGACTGAAGCTTTCTTT
CASSLPPGQGTEAFF
>-|TRBJ1-5|TRBV6-6|-
TGTGCCAGCAGTTACTCGCAGGGGTTTTATCAGCCCCAGCATTTT
CASSYSQGFYQPQHF
>-|TRBJ1-1|TRBV19|-
TGTGCCAGTAGCATTGGAGGGGAGGCTAGAGCTTTCTTT
CASSIGGEARAFF
>-|TRBJ1-4|TRBV7-9|-
TGTGCCAGCAGGAGTACCAATGAAAAACTGTTTTTT
CASRSTNEKLFF